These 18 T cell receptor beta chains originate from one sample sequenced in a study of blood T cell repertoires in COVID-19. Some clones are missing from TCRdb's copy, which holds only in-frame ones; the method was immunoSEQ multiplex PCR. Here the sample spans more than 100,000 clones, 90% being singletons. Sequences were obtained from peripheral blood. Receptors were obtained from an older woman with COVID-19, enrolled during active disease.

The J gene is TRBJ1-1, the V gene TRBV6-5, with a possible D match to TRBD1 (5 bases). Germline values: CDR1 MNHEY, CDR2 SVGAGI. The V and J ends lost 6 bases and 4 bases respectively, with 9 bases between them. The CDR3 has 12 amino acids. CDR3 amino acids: CASSRGGTEAFF. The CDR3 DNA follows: TGTGCCAGCAGCCGCGGGGGCACTGAAGCTTTCTTT.

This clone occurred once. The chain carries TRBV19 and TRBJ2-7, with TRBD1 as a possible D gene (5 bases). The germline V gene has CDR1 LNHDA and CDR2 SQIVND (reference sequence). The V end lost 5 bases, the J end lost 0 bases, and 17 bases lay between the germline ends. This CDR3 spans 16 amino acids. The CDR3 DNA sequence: TGTGCCAGTAGTCCTCGGACACTCGCCAGCTCCTACGAGCAGTACTTC. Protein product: CASSPRTLASSYEQYF.

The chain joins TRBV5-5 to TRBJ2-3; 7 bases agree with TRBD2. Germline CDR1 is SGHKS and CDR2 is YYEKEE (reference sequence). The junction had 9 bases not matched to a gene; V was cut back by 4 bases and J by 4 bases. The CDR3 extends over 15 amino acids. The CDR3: CASSPLRGYSDTQYF. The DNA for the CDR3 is TGTGCCAGCAGCCCCCTGCGGGGGTATTCAGATACGCAGTATTTT.

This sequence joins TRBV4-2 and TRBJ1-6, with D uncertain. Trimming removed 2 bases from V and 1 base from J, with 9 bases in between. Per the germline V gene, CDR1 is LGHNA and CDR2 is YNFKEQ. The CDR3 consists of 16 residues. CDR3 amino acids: CASSQLSGSYNSPLHF. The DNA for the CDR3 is TGTGCCAGCAGCCAATTATCCGGGTCCTATAATTCACCCCTCCACTTT.

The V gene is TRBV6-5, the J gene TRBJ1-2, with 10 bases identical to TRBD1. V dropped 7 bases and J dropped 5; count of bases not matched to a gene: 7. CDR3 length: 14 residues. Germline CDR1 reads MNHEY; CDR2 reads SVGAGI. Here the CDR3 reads CASTEGQGLYGYTF. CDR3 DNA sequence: TGTGCCAGCACCGAGGGACAGGGGTTATATGGCTACACCTTC.

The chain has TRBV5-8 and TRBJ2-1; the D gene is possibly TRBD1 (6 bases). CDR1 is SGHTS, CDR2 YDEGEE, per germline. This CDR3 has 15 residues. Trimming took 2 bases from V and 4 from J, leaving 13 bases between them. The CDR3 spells CASSFRDNGYNEQFF. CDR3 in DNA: TGTGCCAGCAGCTTCCGGGACAACGGATACAATGAGCAGTTCTTC. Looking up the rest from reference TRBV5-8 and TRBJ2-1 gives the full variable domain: EAGVTQSPTHLIKTRGQQATLRCSPISGHTSVYWYQQALGLGLQFLLWYDEGEERNRGNFPPRFSGRQFPNYSSELNVNALELEDSALYLCASSFRDNGYNEQFFGPGTRLTVL.

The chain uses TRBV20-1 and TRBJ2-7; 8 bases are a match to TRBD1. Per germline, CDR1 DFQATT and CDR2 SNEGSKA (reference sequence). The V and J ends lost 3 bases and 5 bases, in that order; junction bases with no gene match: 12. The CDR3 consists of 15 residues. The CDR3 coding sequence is TGCAGTGCTAGTAATCCGGCAGGGGGCGGGAACGAGCAGTACTTC. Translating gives CSASNPAGGGNEQYF.

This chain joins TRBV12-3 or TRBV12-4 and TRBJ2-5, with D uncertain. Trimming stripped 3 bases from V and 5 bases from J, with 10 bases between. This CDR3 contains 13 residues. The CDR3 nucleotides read TGTGCCAGCAGTTTCATGGTAGTTGAGACCCAGTACTTC. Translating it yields CASSFMVVETQYF.

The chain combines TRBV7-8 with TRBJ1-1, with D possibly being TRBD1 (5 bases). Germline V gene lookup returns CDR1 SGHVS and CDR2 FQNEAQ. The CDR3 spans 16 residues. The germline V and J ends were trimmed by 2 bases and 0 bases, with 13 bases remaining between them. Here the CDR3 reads CASSLRGRYLNTEAFF. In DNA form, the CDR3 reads TGTGCCAGCAGCTTAAGGGGCAGATATTTGAACACTGAAGCTTTCTTT.

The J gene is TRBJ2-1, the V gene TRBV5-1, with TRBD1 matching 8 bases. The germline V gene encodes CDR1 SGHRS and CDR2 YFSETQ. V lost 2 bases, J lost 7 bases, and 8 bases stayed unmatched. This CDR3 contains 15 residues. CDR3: CASSLSDRDLNEQFF. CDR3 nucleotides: TGCGCCAGCAGCTTATCGGACAGGGACCTTAATGAGCAGTTCTTC.

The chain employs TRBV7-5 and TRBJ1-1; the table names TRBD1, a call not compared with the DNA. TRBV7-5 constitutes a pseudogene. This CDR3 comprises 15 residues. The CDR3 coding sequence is TGTGCCAGAAGCTTAAGGAGGGGGCTGGGCACTGAAGCTTTCTTT. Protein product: CARSLRRGLGTEAFF.

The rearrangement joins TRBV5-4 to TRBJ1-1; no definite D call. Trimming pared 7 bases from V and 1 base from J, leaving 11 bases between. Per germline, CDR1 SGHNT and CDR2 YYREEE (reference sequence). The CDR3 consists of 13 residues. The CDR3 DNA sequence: TGTGCCAGCTCTAACCCCCAGAACACTGAAGCTTTCTTT. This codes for CASSNPQNTEAFF.

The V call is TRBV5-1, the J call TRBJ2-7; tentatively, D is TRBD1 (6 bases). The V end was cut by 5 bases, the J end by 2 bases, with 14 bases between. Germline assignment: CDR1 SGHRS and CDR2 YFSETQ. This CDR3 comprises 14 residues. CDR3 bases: TGCGCCAGCAGGGCCGGGACAAACACCTACGAGCAGTACTTC. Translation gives CASRAGTNTYEQYF.

The CDR3 sequence is CASSPGQGARTEAFF. CDR3 bases: TGTGCCAGCTCACCAGGACAGGGGGCGAGGACTGAAGCTTTCTTT. The chain recombines TRBV18 with TRBJ1-1; 11 positions match TRBD1. Germline V gene data show CDR1 as KGHSH and CDR2 as LQKENI. Trimming at V came to 2 bases and at J to 5 bases, leaving 4 bases not matched to a gene. The CDR3 length is 15 residues.

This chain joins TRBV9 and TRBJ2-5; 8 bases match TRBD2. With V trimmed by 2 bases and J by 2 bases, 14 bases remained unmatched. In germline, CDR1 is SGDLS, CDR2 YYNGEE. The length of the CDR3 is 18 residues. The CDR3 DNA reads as TGTGCCAGCAGCGTCGTAGCGGGGAATTTCCCTGGGCAAGAGACCCAGTACTTC. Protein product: CASSVVAGNFPGQETQYF.

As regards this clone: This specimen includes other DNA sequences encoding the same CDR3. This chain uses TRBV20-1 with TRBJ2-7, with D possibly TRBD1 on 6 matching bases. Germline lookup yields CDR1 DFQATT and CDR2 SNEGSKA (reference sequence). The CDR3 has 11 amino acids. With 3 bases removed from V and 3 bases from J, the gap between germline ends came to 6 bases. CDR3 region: CSASRGYEQYF. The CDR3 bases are TGCAGTGCTAGCAGGGGCTACGAGCAGTACTTC.

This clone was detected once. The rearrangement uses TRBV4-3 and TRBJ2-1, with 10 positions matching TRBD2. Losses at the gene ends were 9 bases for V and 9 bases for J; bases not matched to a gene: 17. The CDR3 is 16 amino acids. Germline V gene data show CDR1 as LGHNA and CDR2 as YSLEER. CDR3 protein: CASSILSGGARSEQFF. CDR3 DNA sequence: TGCGCCAGTAGTATTCTAAGCGGGGGGGCGAGAAGTGAGCAGTTCTTC.

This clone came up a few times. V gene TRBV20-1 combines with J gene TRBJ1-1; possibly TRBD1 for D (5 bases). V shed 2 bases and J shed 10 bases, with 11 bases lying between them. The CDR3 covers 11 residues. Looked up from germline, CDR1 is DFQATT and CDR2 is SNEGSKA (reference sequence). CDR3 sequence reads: CSARFMGGAFF. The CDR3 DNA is TGCAGTGCTAGATTTATGGGGGGAGCTTTCTTT.